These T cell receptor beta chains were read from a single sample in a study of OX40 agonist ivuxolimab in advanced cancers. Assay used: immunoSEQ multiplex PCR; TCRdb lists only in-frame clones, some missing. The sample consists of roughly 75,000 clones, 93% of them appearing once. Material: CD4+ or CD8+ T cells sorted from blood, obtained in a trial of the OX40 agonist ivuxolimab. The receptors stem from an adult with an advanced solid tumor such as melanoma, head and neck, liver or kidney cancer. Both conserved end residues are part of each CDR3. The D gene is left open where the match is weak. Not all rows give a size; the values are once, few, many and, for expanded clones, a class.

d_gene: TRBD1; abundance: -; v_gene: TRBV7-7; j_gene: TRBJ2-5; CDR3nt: TGTGCCAGCAGCTTAGAGGGGGCCCAAGAGACCCAGTACTTC; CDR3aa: CASSLEGAQETQYF
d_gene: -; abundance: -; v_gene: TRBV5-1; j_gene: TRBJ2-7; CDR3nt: TGCGCCAGCAGCTCCACGGGACGTAAACTCTACGAGCAGTACTTC; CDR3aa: CASSSTGRKLYEQYF
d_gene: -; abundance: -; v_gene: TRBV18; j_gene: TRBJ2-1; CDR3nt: TGTGCCAGTCTGGGGGCAGGGATGTTGGATGAGCAGTTCTTC; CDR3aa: CASLGAGMLDEQFF
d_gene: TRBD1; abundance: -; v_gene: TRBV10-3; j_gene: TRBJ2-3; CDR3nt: TGTGCCATCGGGGGGGGACAGGGAGAGACGACAGATACGCAGTATTTT; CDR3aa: CAIGGGQGETTDTQYF
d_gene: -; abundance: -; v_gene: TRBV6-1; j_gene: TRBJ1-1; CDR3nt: TGTGCCAGCAGTGAATGGCACAGAAGTAACACTGAAGCTTTCTTT; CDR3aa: CASSEWHRSNTEAFF
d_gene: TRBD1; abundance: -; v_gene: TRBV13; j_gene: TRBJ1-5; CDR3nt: TGTGCCAGCAGCTCCGCCCATGACAGGGGAAGGAAGCAGCCCCAGCATTTT; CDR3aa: CASSSAHDRGRKQPQHF
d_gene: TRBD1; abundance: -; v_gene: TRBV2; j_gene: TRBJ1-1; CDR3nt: TGTGCCAGCAGCCCTAGGGACAGCGCTGAAGCTTTCTTT; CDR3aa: CASSPRDSAEAFF
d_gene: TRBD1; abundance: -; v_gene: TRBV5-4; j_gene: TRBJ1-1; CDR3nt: TGTGCCAGCAGCCCCAGGGGGCGGAACACTGAAGCTTTCTTT; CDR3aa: CASSPRGRNTEAFF
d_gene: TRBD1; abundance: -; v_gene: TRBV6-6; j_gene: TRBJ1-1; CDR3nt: TGTGCCAGCAGCCGAATGGGACAGGGGGGCAAGGGAGCTTTCTTT; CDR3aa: CASSRMGQGGKGAFF
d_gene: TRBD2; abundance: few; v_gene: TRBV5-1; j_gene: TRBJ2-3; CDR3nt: TGCGCCAGCAGCCGTCCGGGGGGGACAGATACGCAGTATTTT; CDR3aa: CASSRPGGTDTQYF
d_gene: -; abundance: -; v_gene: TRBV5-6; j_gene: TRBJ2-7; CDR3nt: TGTGCCAGCAGCTTAGGGAGAACCTACGAGCAGTACTTC; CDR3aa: CASSLGRTYEQYF
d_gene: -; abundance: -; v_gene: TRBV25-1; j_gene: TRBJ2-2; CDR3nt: TGTGCCACCTCGACAGGATACACCGGGGAGCTGTTTTTT; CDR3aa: CATSTGYTGELFF
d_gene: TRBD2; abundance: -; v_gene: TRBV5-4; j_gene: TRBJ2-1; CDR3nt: TGTGCCAGCAGCTTGACTAGCGGGGTACGGGACAATGAGCAGTTCTTC; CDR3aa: CASSLTSGVRDNEQFF
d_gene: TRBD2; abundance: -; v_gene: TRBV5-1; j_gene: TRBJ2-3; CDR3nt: TGCGCCAGCAGCTTGTTCCCTAGCGGGAGGGCCGGTGGCACAGATACGCAGTATTTT; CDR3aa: CASSLFPSGRAGGTDTQYF
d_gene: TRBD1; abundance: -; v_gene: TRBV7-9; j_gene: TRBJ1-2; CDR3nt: TGTGCCAGCAGCATGGGACAGGGGGGCGGCTACACCTTC; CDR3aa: CASSMGQGGGYTF
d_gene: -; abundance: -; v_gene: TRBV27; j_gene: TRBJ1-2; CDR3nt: TGTGCCAGCAGCCGTCGGGGGCTGAGGGTAGATGGCTACACCTTC; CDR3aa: CASSRRGLRVDGYTF
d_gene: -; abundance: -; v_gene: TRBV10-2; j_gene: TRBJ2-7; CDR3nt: TGCGCCAGCAGTGAGTCGGCGGGGTTTCGCTACGAGCAGTACTTC; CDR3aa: CASSESAGFRYEQYF
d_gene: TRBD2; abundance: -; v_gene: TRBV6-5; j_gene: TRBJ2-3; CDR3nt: TGTGCCAGCTCCCTAGCGGGGGGCACAGATACGCAGTATTTT; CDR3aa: CASSLAGGTDTQYF
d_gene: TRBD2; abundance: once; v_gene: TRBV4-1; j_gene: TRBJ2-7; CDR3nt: TGCGCCAGCAGCCAAGTTGCCCTAGCGGGGGGGCGGTACGAGCAGTACTTC; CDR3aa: CASSQVALAGGRYEQYF
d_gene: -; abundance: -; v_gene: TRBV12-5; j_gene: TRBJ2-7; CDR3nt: TGTGCTAGTGGTCCCGCCTCGGGACTCCCAGACGAGCAGTACTTC; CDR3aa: CASGPASGLPDEQYF
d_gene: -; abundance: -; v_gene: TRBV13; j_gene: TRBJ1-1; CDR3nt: TGTGCCAGCAGCTTAGGACGGCAGAACACTGAAGCTTTCTTT; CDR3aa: CASSLGRQNTEAFF
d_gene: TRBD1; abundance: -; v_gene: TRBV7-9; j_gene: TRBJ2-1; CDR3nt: TGTGCCAGCAGCAACCCAGGGGGCGCGGACAATGAGCAGTTCTTC; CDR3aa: CASSNPGGADNEQFF
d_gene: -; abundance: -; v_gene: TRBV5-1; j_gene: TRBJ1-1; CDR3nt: TGCGCCAGCAGCTTGGAAGGGAGGGAAGCTTTCTTT; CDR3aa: CASSLEGREAFF
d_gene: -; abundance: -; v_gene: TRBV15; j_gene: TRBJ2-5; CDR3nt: TGTGCCACCAGGTCGGATAGGGGGACCCAGTACTTC; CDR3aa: CATRSDRGTQYF
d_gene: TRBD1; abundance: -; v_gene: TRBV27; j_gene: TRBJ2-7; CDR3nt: TGTGCCAGCAGTTCTGGGACAGGGGGGTACGAGCAGTACTTC; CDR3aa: CASSSGTGGYEQYF
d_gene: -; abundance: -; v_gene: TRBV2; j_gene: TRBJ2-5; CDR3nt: TGTGCCAGCAGTGGTAGGGACACAATGGGAGAGCAGTACTTC; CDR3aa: CASSGRDTMGEQYF
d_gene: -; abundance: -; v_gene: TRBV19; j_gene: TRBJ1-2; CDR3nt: TGTGCCAGTAGTATACAGCCGACTAACTATGGCTACACCTTC; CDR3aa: CASSIQPTNYGYTF
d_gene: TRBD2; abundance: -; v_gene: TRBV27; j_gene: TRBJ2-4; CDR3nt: TGTGCCAGCAGTTTATCAGGGCTAGCGGCGAACATTCAGTACTTC; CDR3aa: CASSLSGLAANIQYF